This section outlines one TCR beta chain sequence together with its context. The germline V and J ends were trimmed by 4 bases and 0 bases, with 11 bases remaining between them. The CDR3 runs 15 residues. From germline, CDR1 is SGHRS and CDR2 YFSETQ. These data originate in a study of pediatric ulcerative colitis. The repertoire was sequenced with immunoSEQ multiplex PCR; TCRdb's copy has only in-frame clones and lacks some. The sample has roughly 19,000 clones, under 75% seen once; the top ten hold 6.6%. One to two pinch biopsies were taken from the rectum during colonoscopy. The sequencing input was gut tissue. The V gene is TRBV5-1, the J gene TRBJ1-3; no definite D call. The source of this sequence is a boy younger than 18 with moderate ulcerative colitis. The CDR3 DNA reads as TGCGCCAGCAGCCTGGACGCTAGCTCTGGAAACACCATATATTTT. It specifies CASSLDASSGNTIYF.